What follows is one T cell receptor (beta chain) and its context. The record originates from a study of blood T cell repertoires in COVID-19. Study overall: The United States, Italy and Spain supplied acute and convalescent COVID-19 samples. The analysed material was cDNA or gDNA that came from T cells, B-cell-depleted T cells, or PBMCs.

Germline V CDR1 and CDR2: SEHNR, FQNEAQ (reference sequence). The CDR3 has 15 residues. The V gene end was trimmed by 4 bases and the J gene end by 6 bases; junction bases not matched to a gene: 7. As handled by the study authors: Counts of nucleated cells, estimated from reference gene primer amplification, were obtained. Only in-frame clones appear in the TCRdb table, and some are missing; sequencing was by immunoSEQ multiplex PCR. D and trimming were read from the DNA, whereas the V and J calls and clone size are those reported in that table. The table records tens of thousands of clones, around 89% of them present only once.

Sequencing was done on a sample of peripheral blood. This clonotype originated in a man aged 55 to 70 with acute or convalescent COVID-19. The chain uses TRBV7-9 and TRBJ2-2; 8 bases agree with TRBD2. This CDR3 reads CASSSGGVRAGELFF. CDR3 coding DNA: TGTGCCAGCAGCTCGGGGGGGGTGCGGGCCGGGGAGCTGTTTTTT.